This T cell receptor (beta chain) comes out of a study of cytomegalovirus exposure and HLA in healthy donors. Study-wide background: Earlier findings included roughly 100 million unique TCR beta sequences obtained from about 180 million T cells. Overall study results and limits: Later, an analysis showed that TCR beta chains associated with HLA were more clonally expanded than others that were equally common.

60 Vbeta and 13 Jbeta primers were used in PCR. Measured with immunoSEQ multiplex PCR; TCRdb has only the in-frame clones, and not every one. The sample includes more than 90,000 clones, around 80% of them seen just once. As to this clone: Its antigen is currently unknown.

This receptor was taken from a human donor in good health. Sequencing was done on a sample of PBMCs.

For the CDR3, the DNA is TGCGCCAGCAGCCTCCTACCGGGACAGGGGGTTCGCGAGCAGTACTTC. This codes for CASSLLPGQGVREQYF. The genes are TRBV5-1 and TRBJ2-7, with 11 positions matching TRBD1. Germline V lookup: CDR1 SGHRS, CDR2 YFSETQ. The CDR3 covers 16 residues. The V segment lost 4 bases and the J segment 6 bases; nucleotides outside the gene matches: 12.